The rows below give T cell receptor beta chains drawn from one sample of a study of human T cells and chemical hapten exposure. TCRdb redid the calling of the RACE reads with MiXCR, one entry per CDR3 protein. This repertoire shows about 41,000 distinct CDR3 sequences, 4% found once; its top ten account for 20% to 30%. The material sequenced was whole blood, taken in connection with sensitization to the hapten diphenylcyclopropenone (DPC). The origin of the receptors is a man aged 50 to 59 with alopecia areata. Some clones in this sample may be carry-over from other donors' samples. Both conserved end residues are part of each CDR3. A D gene is named only where the DNA matches it firmly. A row's size may be missing; if present it is once, few, many or a size class.

V	size	J	D	DNA	CDR3
TRBV11-2	many	TRBJ1-3	.	TGTGCCAGCAGCCCCCCCGGGAGTCTCTCTGGAAACACCATATATTTT	CASSPPGSLSGNTIYF
TRBV12-3/TRBV12-4	many	TRBJ2-3	.	TGTGCCAGCAGTTTGCGGGGTGCGGGAACAGATACGCAGTATTTT	CASSLRGAGTDTQYF
TRBV7-2	many	TRBJ1-6	TRBD1	TGTGCCAGCAGCCCAGGGGGGGGCGGGCTCCACTTT	CASSPGGGGLHF
TRBV6-6	many	TRBJ1-1	.	TGTGCCAGCAGTAGCGGGCAGGGCAGCACTGAAGCTTTCTTT	CASSSGQGSTEAFF
TRBV7-9	many	TRBJ2-3	TRBD1	TGTGCCAGCAGCTTAGGGGGACAGGGGGCTGCAGATACGCAGTATTTT	CASSLGGQGAADTQYF
TRBV12-3/TRBV12-4	many	TRBJ2-1	.	TGTGCCAGCAGTGCGACCGTTGAGCAGTTCTTC	CASSATVEQFF
TRBV20-1	many	TRBJ1-5	.	TGCAGTGCTAGAGCCTCGACTGGTCTGGTCAGCAATCAGCCCCAGCATTTT	CSARASTGLVSNQPQHF
TRBV7-8	many	TRBJ1-1	TRBD1	TGTGCCAGCAGCATCGGGACAGTCGGTACTGAAGCTTTCTTT	CASSIGTVGTEAFF
TRBV30	many	TRBJ2-2	.	TGTGCCTGGAGTGTGCGGTTGTGGGGCACCGGGGAGCTGTTTTTT	CAWSVRLWGTGELFF
TRBV24-1	many	TRBJ2-3	TRBD1	TGTGCCACCGGACTAGGAGGGACAGGGAGCGCAGATACGCAGTATTTT	CATGLGGTGSADTQYF
TRBV9	many	TRBJ2-1	.	TGTGCCAGCAGCGTAGCTAGTGGCGGGAAGTACAATGAGCAGTTCTTC	CASSVASGGKYNEQFF
TRBV6-2/TRBV6-3	many	TRBJ2-1	.	TGTGCCAGCAGTCAGGTTGGGGAGCAGTTCTTC	CASSQVGEQFF
TRBV7-9	many	TRBJ2-1	TRBD2	TGTGCCAGCAGCTCGACTAGCTCTGAGCAGTTCTTC	CASSSTSSEQFF
TRBV12-5	.	TRBJ1-5	.	TGTGCTAGTGGTCAATCTACAGGGCGCAATCAGCCCCAGCATTTT	CASGQSTGRNQPQHF
TRBV5-1	many	TRBJ2-2	.	TGCGCCAGCAGGGTGGGGCAGCAAACCGGGGAGCTGTTTTTT	CASRVGQQTGELFF
TRBV19	many	TRBJ2-6	.	TGTGCCAGTAGTCCCACTGGGGCCAACGTCCTGACTTTC	CASSPTGANVLTF
TRBV7-2	.	TRBJ2-1	TRBD2	TGTGCCAGCAGCTTATCGCTAGCGGGACCCTACAATGAGCAGTTCTTC	CASSLSLAGPYNEQFF
TRBV28	many	TRBJ1-2	.	TGTGCCAGCAGTTTAGAGGCGGTCTATGGCTACACCTTC	CASSLEAVYGYTF
TRBV27	many	TRBJ1-1	TRBD1	TGTGCCAGCAGTTTCAGTGGGACAGGGCGAACTGAAGCTTTCTTT	CASSFSGTGRTEAFF
TRBV20-1	few	TRBJ2-1	TRBD2	TGCAGTGTTGGGCGGGAGACACCCGAGCAGTTCTTC	CSVGRETPEQFF
TRBV7-2	many	TRBJ1-5	.	TGTGCCAGCAGCGCCACAGGGTCCCATAGCAATCAGCCCCAGCATTTT	CASSATGSHSNQPQHF
TRBV20-1	.	TRBJ2-3	TRBD2	TGCAGTGCTCCTTCTGGGGCGGGAGGGCTGGTGGATACGCAGTATTTT	CSAPSGAGGLVDTQYF
TRBV4-2	many	TRBJ2-5	.	TGTGCCAGCAGCCAAAGCGAGCAAGAGACCCAGTACTTC	CASSQSEQETQYF
TRBV12-3/TRBV12-4	many	TRBJ1-6	TRBD1	TGTGCCAGCAGTTCCAGGACAGGGGGCCCCGACGGTCTCCACTTT	CASSSRTGGPDGLHF
TRBV20-1	many	TRBJ2-1	.	TGCAGTGCTAGAGTCAAACCGTTTAATATTAACAATGAGCAGTTCTTC	CSARVKPFNINNEQFF
TRBV6-2/TRBV6-3	many	TRBJ2-1	TRBD2	TGTGCCAGCAGTCACGGGGGGGAGCAGTTCTTC	CASSHGGEQFF
TRBV12-3/TRBV12-4	many	TRBJ2-7	.	TGTGCCAGCAACATAGGGGGACTGTCCTACGAGCAGTACTTC	CASNIGGLSYEQYF
TRBV6-2/TRBV6-3	few	TRBJ2-1	.	TGTGCCAGCAGTTACTCCTCCGGGTACAATGAGCAGTTCTTC	CASSYSSGYNEQFF